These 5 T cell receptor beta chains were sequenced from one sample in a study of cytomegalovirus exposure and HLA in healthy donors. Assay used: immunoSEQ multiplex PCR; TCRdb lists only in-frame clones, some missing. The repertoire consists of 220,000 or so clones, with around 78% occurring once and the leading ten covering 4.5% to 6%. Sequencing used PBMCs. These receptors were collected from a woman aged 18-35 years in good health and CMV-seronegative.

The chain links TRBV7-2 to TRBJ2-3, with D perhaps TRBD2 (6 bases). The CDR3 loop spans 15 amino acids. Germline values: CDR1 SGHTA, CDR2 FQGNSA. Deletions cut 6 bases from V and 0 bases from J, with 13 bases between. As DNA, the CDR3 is TGTGCCAGCAGAGACAAGGGGACTAGCACAGATACGCAGTATTTT. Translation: CASRDKGTSTDTQYF.

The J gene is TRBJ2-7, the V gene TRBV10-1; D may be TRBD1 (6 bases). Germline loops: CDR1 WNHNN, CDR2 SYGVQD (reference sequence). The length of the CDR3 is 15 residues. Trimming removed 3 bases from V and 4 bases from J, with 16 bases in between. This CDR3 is CASSEGTSPGYEQYF. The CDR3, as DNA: TGCGCCAGCAGTGAAGGGACATCCCCCGGGTACGAGCAGTACTTC.

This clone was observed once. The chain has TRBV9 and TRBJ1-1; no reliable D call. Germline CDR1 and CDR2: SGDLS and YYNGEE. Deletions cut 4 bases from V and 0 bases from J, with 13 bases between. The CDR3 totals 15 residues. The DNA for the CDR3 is TGTGCCAGCAGCCCCCACGGGGTCATGAACACTGAAGCTTTCTTT. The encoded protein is CASSPHGVMNTEAFF.

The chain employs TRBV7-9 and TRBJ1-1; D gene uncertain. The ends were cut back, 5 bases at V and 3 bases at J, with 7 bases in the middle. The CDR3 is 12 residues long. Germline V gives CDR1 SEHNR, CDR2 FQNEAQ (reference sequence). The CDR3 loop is CASSLGYTEAFF. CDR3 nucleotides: TGTGCCAGCAGCCTAGGGTACACTGAAGCTTTCTTT. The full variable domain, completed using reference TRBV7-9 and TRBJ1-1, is DTGVSQNPRHKITKRGQNVTFRCDPISEHNRLYWYRQTLGQGPEFLTYFQNEAQLEKSRLLSDRFSAERPKGSFSTLEIQRTEQGDSAMYLCASSLGYTEAFFGQGTRLTVV.

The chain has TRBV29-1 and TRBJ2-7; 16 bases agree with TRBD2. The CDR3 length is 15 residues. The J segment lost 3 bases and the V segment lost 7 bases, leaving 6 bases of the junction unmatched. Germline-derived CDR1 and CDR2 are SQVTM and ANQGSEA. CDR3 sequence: CSAGTSGGAHYEQYF. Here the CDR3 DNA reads TGCAGCGCCGGGACTAGCGGGGGGGCGCACTACGAGCAGTACTTC.